This is a list of T cell receptor beta chains from one sample in a study of ipilimumab plus nivolumab after autologous stem cell transplantation. TCRdb's table, derived via immunoSEQ multiplex PCR, lists solely in-frame clones and lacks some. The repertoire consists of some 87,000 clones, with 83% occurring once and the leading ten covering roughly 2%. The starting material was PBMCs, obtained in a trial of ipilimumab plus nivolumab as post-transplant consolidation. The receptors originated from a male donor with diffuse large B-cell lymphoma. The conserved cysteine and the conserved F or W are not part of the CDR3 here.

CDR3 protein,J gene,V gene
ASSDGLAGSGELF,TRBJ2-2,TRBV2
ASSGGGTYEQY,TRBJ2-7,TRBV5-1
ASSLARDEQF,TRBJ2-1,TRBV11-1
ASSITGAGAAYGYT,TRBJ1-2,TRBV19
ASSLGGRGDGYT,TRBJ1-2,TRBV5-1
ASSPDWSGYT,TRBJ1-2,TRBV7-9
ASSRQGDNQPQH,TRBJ1-5,TRBV6-5
ASSPPTNEQF,TRBJ2-1,TRBV18
ASSSTGTKETQY,TRBJ2-5,TRBV7-2
ASSLSGLAGITQY,TRBJ2-3,TRBV5-8
ASRSRGGTDTQY,TRBJ2-3,TRBV19
ASTTRRGSSYNEQF,TRBJ2-1,TRBV7-8
ASTEGPTNEKLF,TRBJ1-4,TRBV6-1
ASSLYLGGGYTDTQY,TRBJ2-3,TRBV7-2
ASSITPRDSRSDEQF,TRBJ2-1,TRBV19
ASSLGIGGLTDTQY,TRBJ2-3,TRBV5-1
ASSYSNRNTGELF,TRBJ2-2,TRBV6-5
ASATGPGEKLF,TRBJ1-4,TRBV18
ASSLNRFSYEQY,TRBJ2-7,TRBV4-3
ASSFSGTGETQY,TRBJ2-5,TRBV11-2
ASSTRQASETQY,TRBJ2-5,TRBV7-2
SAIISYEQF,TRBJ2-1,TRBV20-1
ASSRTGTGGTDTQY,TRBJ2-3,TRBV5-4
ASRTGSSYNEQF,TRBJ2-1,TRBV19
SALGTGFNYGYT,TRBJ1-2,TRBV29-1
ASNGWGQGFTEAF,TRBJ1-1,TRBV11-2
ASSGQGGQPQH,TRBJ1-5,TRBV6-1
ATSRVASGMADTQY,TRBJ2-3,TRBV15
ASSLGLRTYEQY,TRBJ2-7,TRBV5-4
ASAVFGETQY,TRBJ2-5,TRBV19
SVRKGEGYT,TRBJ1-2,TRBV29-1
ASSIGRLGGYT,TRBJ1-2,TRBV19
AWSEGKTFYT,TRBJ1-2,TRBV30
ASRGRTYNEQF,TRBJ2-1,TRBV2
ASSLIPAGNYGYT,TRBJ1-2,TRBV5-1
ASSLDWRLWPEAF,TRBJ1-1,TRBV11-3
ASSLGLYSYEQY,TRBJ2-7,TRBV19
ASSDPRGRQDYGYT,TRBJ1-2,TRBV25-1
ASRGAESNEAF,TRBJ1-1,TRBV6-5
ASRETIGSPLH,TRBJ1-6,TRBV2
ASSPRREGRTGNTIY,TRBJ1-3,TRBV18
ASSLGDSNQPQH,TRBJ1-5,TRBV4-2
ASSPDGYQPQH,TRBJ1-5,TRBV18
ASSFREAGSPLH,TRBJ1-6,TRBV7-9
ASSFGTAQGTGELF,TRBJ2-2,TRBV5-1
ASREINSYEQY,TRBJ2-7,TRBV6-6